Listed below are T cell receptor beta chains from one sample, sequenced in a study of blood T cell repertoires in COVID-19. Sequencing used immunoSEQ multiplex PCR; TCRdb keeps in-frame clones, though not all of them. The top ten hold roughly 4.1% of the sample, which has just over 95,000 clones, 80% to 85% seen once. Sequences were obtained from peripheral blood. The receptors stem from a man aged 60 to 75 with acute or convalescent COVID-19. Both conserved end residues are part of each CDR3. Each record gives: CDR3 length, clone size, J gene, D gene, V gene, CDR3 protein, CDR3 DNA. The D gene is left open where the match is weak. Size is stated for part of the rows, as once, few or many counts, or as a class when the clone is expanded.

CDR3 length: 14; clone size: -; J gene: TRBJ2-1; D gene: -; V gene: TRBV5-8; CDR3 protein: CASSLAVVYNEQFF; CDR3 DNA: TGTGCCAGCAGCTTGGCTGTTGTCTACAATGAGCAGTTCTTC
CDR3 length: 17; clone size: -; J gene: TRBJ2-5; D gene: -; V gene: TRBV11-2; CDR3 protein: CASSLVAPRIPGETQYF; CDR3 DNA: TGTGCCAGCAGCTTAGTTGCCCCCAGGATTCCGGGGGAGACCCAGTACTTC
CDR3 length: 15; clone size: -; J gene: TRBJ2-1; D gene: TRBD2; V gene: TRBV7-2; CDR3 protein: CASSLWTSGNNEQFF; CDR3 DNA: TGTGCCAGCAGCTTATGGACTAGCGGCAACAATGAGCAGTTCTTC
CDR3 length: 18; clone size: -; J gene: TRBJ1-2; D gene: TRBD1; V gene: TRBV19; CDR3 protein: CASSIDTLRQGRYYGYTF; CDR3 DNA: TGTGCCAGTAGTATAGATACCCTACGACAGGGGAGGTACTATGGCTACACCTTC
CDR3 length: 14; clone size: -; J gene: TRBJ1-3; D gene: -; V gene: TRBV18; CDR3 protein: CASSPQGSGNTIYF; CDR3 DNA: TGTGCCAGCTCACCCCAGGGGTCTGGAAACACCATATATTTT
CDR3 length: 13; clone size: -; J gene: TRBJ2-5; D gene: -; V gene: TRBV30; CDR3 protein: CAWSVLGGETQYF; CDR3 DNA: TGTGCCTGGAGTGTATTGGGAGGAGAGACCCAGTACTTC
CDR3 length: 13; clone size: -; J gene: TRBJ2-1; D gene: -; V gene: TRBV28; CDR3 protein: CASRQGLRDEQFF; CDR3 DNA: TGTGCCAGCAGGCAGGGGTTAAGGGATGAGCAGTTCTTC
CDR3 length: 15; clone size: -; J gene: TRBJ1-1; D gene: -; V gene: TRBV11-3; CDR3 protein: CASSSPAADNTEAFF; CDR3 DNA: TGTGCCAGCAGCTCCCCCGCGGCCGATAACACTGAAGCTTTCTTT
CDR3 length: 15; clone size: -; J gene: TRBJ2-1; D gene: TRBD1; V gene: TRBV19; CDR3 protein: CASSTAGQGKNEQFF; CDR3 DNA: TGTGCCAGTAGTACCGCAGGACAGGGGAAAAATGAGCAGTTCTTC
CDR3 length: 15; clone size: -; J gene: TRBJ2-5; D gene: TRBD2; V gene: TRBV2; CDR3 protein: CASRGLAGAQETQYF; CDR3 DNA: TGTGCCAGCAGGGGACTAGCGGGAGCCCAAGAGACCCAGTACTTC
CDR3 length: 17; clone size: -; J gene: TRBJ2-6; D gene: TRBD1; V gene: TRBV7-9; CDR3 protein: CASSLRDRGAGANVLTF; CDR3 DNA: TGTGCCAGCAGCTTACGCGACAGGGGTGCTGGGGCCAACGTCCTGACTTTC
CDR3 length: 13; clone size: -; J gene: TRBJ2-1; D gene: -; V gene: TRBV12-3/TRBV12-4; CDR3 protein: CASSSLLGSEQFF; CDR3 DNA: TGTGCCAGCAGTTCCCTTTTGGGGAGTGAGCAGTTCTTC
CDR3 length: 13; clone size: -; J gene: TRBJ2-3; D gene: -; V gene: TRBV27; CDR3 protein: CASSLLTSDTQYF; CDR3 DNA: TGTGCCAGCAGTTTACTGACATCAGATACGCAGTATTTT
CDR3 length: 14; clone size: -; J gene: TRBJ2-4; D gene: -; V gene: TRBV20-1; CDR3 protein: CSASYQGSGNIQYF; CDR3 DNA: TGCAGTGCTAGTTATCAGGGAAGTGGAAACATTCAGTACTTC
CDR3 length: 13; clone size: -; J gene: TRBJ1-1; D gene: TRBD1; V gene: TRBV10-1; CDR3 protein: CASSGTVNTEAFF; CDR3 DNA: TGCGCCAGCAGCGGGACAGTGAACACTGAAGCTTTCTTT
CDR3 length: 13; clone size: -; J gene: TRBJ2-3; D gene: -; V gene: TRBV30; CDR3 protein: CAWSVRGADTQYF; CDR3 DNA: TGTGCCTGGAGTGTACGCGGAGCAGATACGCAGTATTTT
CDR3 length: 13; clone size: -; J gene: TRBJ2-7; D gene: -; V gene: TRBV7-7; CDR3 protein: CASSLETGYEQYF; CDR3 DNA: TGTGCTAGCAGCTTAGAGACAGGCTACGAGCAGTACTTC
CDR3 length: 16; clone size: -; J gene: TRBJ2-3; D gene: TRBD2; V gene: TRBV5-1; CDR3 protein: CASSLKRGGYADTQYF; CDR3 DNA: TGCGCCAGCAGCCTCAAGCGGGGGGGCTATGCAGATACGCAGTATTTT
CDR3 length: 17; clone size: -; J gene: TRBJ2-1; D gene: TRBD2; V gene: TRBV4-1; CDR3 protein: CASSRGLAGEPLNEQFF; CDR3 DNA: TGCGCCAGCAGCCGGGGACTAGCGGGGGAGCCCTTAAATGAGCAGTTCTTC
CDR3 length: 15; clone size: -; J gene: TRBJ1-2; D gene: TRBD1; V gene: TRBV19; CDR3 protein: CASSLWTGGENGYTF; CDR3 DNA: TGTGCCAGTAGTTTATGGACAGGGGGCGAGAATGGCTACACCTTC
CDR3 length: 18; clone size: once; J gene: TRBJ2-1; D gene: TRBD1; V gene: TRBV4-3; CDR3 protein: CASSRGQGSGSSYNEQFF; CDR3 DNA: TGCGCCAGCAGCCGAGGACAGGGGAGCGGCAGCTCCTACAATGAGCAGTTCTTC
CDR3 length: 15; clone size: once; J gene: TRBJ2-3; D gene: -; V gene: TRBV11-2; CDR3 protein: CASSLARGLADTQYF; CDR3 DNA: TGTGCCAGCAGCTTAGCGCGGGGGCTCGCAGATACGCAGTATTTT
CDR3 length: 16; clone size: -; J gene: TRBJ2-5; D gene: TRBD2; V gene: TRBV6-1; CDR3 protein: CASSEAGTSGQETQYF; CDR3 DNA: TGTGCCAGCAGTGAAGCCGGGACTAGCGGCCAAGAGACCCAGTACTTC
CDR3 length: 16; clone size: -; J gene: TRBJ2-3; D gene: -; V gene: TRBV19; CDR3 protein: CASRTPLRGGSDTQYF; CDR3 DNA: TGTGCCAGTAGGACCCCTCTCCGGGGTGGGTCAGATACGCAGTATTTT
CDR3 length: 13; clone size: few; J gene: TRBJ2-3; D gene: -; V gene: TRBV18; CDR3 protein: CASSPRLSDTQYF; CDR3 DNA: TGTGCCAGCTCACCCAGGTTGAGCGATACGCAGTATTTT
CDR3 length: 16; clone size: -; J gene: TRBJ2-5; D gene: -; V gene: TRBV4-1; CDR3 protein: CASSQLPRGAVETQYF; CDR3 DNA: TGCGCCAGCAGCCAACTCCCCCGGGGGGCCGTGGAGACCCAGTACTTC
CDR3 length: 16; clone size: -; J gene: TRBJ2-3; D gene: TRBD1; V gene: TRBV19; CDR3 protein: CASSIEGQGSGDTQYF; CDR3 DNA: TGTGCCAGTAGTATAGAGGGACAGGGCTCGGGAGATACGCAGTATTTT
CDR3 length: 18; clone size: -; J gene: TRBJ2-6; D gene: -; V gene: TRBV9; CDR3 protein: CASSVTPGQTSGANVLTF; CDR3 DNA: TGTGCCAGCAGCGTTACACCGGGACAAACCTCTGGGGCCAACGTCCTGACTTTC
CDR3 length: 16; clone size: -; J gene: TRBJ2-1; D gene: TRBD1; V gene: TRBV4-1; CDR3 protein: CASSPNRGRIVSEQFF; CDR3 DNA: TGCGCCAGCAGCCCTAACAGGGGGCGCATAGTCAGTGAGCAGTTCTTC
CDR3 length: 12; clone size: -; J gene: TRBJ1-2; D gene: -; V gene: TRBV28; CDR3 protein: CASNSGIRGYTF; CDR3 DNA: TGTGCCAGCAATTCAGGGATTCGGGGCTACACCTTC
CDR3 length: 12; clone size: -; J gene: TRBJ1-1; D gene: -; V gene: TRBV3-1/TRBV3-2; CDR3 protein: CASSRANAEAFF; CDR3 DNA: TGTGCCAGCAGCCGCGCGAACGCTGAAGCTTTCTTT
CDR3 length: 15; clone size: once; J gene: TRBJ2-2; D gene: TRBD2; V gene: TRBV5-4; CDR3 protein: CASSLGLLNTGELFF; CDR3 DNA: TGTGCCAGCAGCCTGGGACTATTGAACACCGGGGAGCTGTTTTTT
CDR3 length: 15; clone size: -; J gene: TRBJ2-2; D gene: TRBD1; V gene: TRBV6-5; CDR3 protein: CASSPYRQGSGELFF; CDR3 DNA: TGTGCCAGCAGTCCCTATCGACAGGGGAGCGGGGAGCTGTTTTTT
CDR3 length: 14; clone size: few; J gene: TRBJ1-6; D gene: -; V gene: TRBV9; CDR3 protein: CASSGDRDNSPLHF; CDR3 DNA: TGTGCCAGCAGCGGTGACAGAGATAATTCACCCCTCCACTTT
CDR3 length: 13; clone size: -; J gene: TRBJ2-1; D gene: TRBD2; V gene: TRBV24-1; CDR3 protein: CATSDLGRGEQFF; CDR3 DNA: TGTGCCACCAGTGATTTGGGGCGGGGGGAGCAGTTCTTC
CDR3 length: 16; clone size: -; J gene: TRBJ2-1; D gene: TRBD1; V gene: TRBV19; CDR3 protein: CASRRGGGTAYNEQFF; CDR3 DNA: TGTGCCAGTCGAAGAGGGGGTGGGACAGCATACAATGAGCAGTTCTTC
CDR3 length: 13; clone size: many; J gene: TRBJ2-1; D gene: -; V gene: TRBV12-3/TRBV12-4; CDR3 protein: CASSLIGDNEQFF; CDR3 DNA: TGTGCCAGCAGTTTAATCGGAGACAATGAGCAGTTCTTC
CDR3 length: 13; clone size: -; J gene: TRBJ1-6; D gene: -; V gene: TRBV6-4; CDR3 protein: CASRLGGNSPLHF; CDR3 DNA: TGTGCCAGCAGATTAGGGGGTAATTCACCCCTCCACTTT
CDR3 length: 12; clone size: -; J gene: TRBJ1-1; D gene: -; V gene: TRBV29-1; CDR3 protein: CSVDQGYDEAFF; CDR3 DNA: TGCAGCGTTGACCAGGGGTATGATGAAGCTTTCTTT
CDR3 length: 17; clone size: -; J gene: TRBJ1-2; D gene: -; V gene: TRBV1; CDR3 protein: CTSSQDRARVSKDGYTF; CDR3 DNA: TGCACCAGCAGCCAAGATAGGGCCAGGGTAAGTAAGGATGGCTACACCTTC
CDR3 length: 13; clone size: -; J gene: TRBJ2-3; D gene: -; V gene: TRBV5-1; CDR3 protein: CASSLEGSDTQYF; CDR3 DNA: TGCGCCAGCAGCTTGGAAGGGAGTGATACGCAGTATTTT
CDR3 length: 16; clone size: -; J gene: TRBJ2-6; D gene: -; V gene: TRBV7-2; CDR3 protein: CASSVQGTSGANVLTF; CDR3 DNA: TGTGCCAGCAGCGTCCAGGGTACCTCTGGGGCCAACGTCCTGACTTTC
CDR3 length: 12; clone size: -; J gene: TRBJ2-2; D gene: TRBD1; V gene: TRBV10-3; CDR3 protein: CAISGTAGELFF; CDR3 DNA: TGTGCCATCTCTGGGACAGCCGGGGAGCTGTTTTTT
CDR3 length: 14; clone size: few; J gene: TRBJ1-3; D gene: TRBD1; V gene: TRBV19; CDR3 protein: CAAQGRGPGNTIYF; CDR3 DNA: TGTGCCGCCCAGGGCAGGGGGCCTGGAAACACCATATATTTT
CDR3 length: 13; clone size: -; J gene: TRBJ1-1; D gene: -; V gene: TRBV20-1; CDR3 protein: CSASRDLRTEAFF; CDR3 DNA: TGCAGTGCTAGTAGGGACTTGAGAACTGAAGCTTTCTTT
CDR3 length: 11; clone size: -; J gene: TRBJ2-3; D gene: -; V gene: TRBV25-1; CDR3 protein: CASIGVVWQYF; CDR3 DNA: TGTGCCAGCATTGGAGTAGTATGGCAGTATTTT
CDR3 length: 13; clone size: -; J gene: TRBJ1-1; D gene: -; V gene: TRBV6-5; CDR3 protein: CASSPTGSPEAFF; CDR3 DNA: TGTGCCAGCAGCCCCACAGGGTCCCCTGAAGCTTTCTTT
CDR3 length: 16; clone size: -; J gene: TRBJ1-2; D gene: -; V gene: TRBV19; CDR3 protein: CASSMSSTALAYGYTF; CDR3 DNA: TGTGCCAGTAGTATGTCAAGCACAGCTCTAGCCTATGGCTACACCTTC
CDR3 length: 16; clone size: -; J gene: TRBJ2-2; D gene: TRBD2; V gene: TRBV3-1/TRBV3-2; CDR3 protein: CASSVTSGGATGELFF; CDR3 DNA: TGTGCCAGCAGCGTTACTAGCGGGGGTGCAACCGGGGAGCTGTTTTTT
CDR3 length: 15; clone size: -; J gene: TRBJ1-6; D gene: -; V gene: TRBV24-1; CDR3 protein: CATSDFRVLNSPLHF; CDR3 DNA: TGTGCCACCAGTGATTTCAGGGTTCTAAATTCACCCCTCCACTTT